These T cell receptor beta chains were read from a single sample in a study of blood T cells in healthy people across ages. TCRdb recomputed calls from the 5' RACE reads with MiXCR, one row per CDR3 protein. Seen here are 650,000 to 700,000 distinct CDR3 sequences, more than 45% observed once, and the top ten hold 13%. Material: blood. The receptors were gathered from a woman older than 75 in good health. CDR3s include the opening cysteine and the closing phenylalanine or tryptophan. Each record gives: J gene, V gene, CDR3 protein.

>TRBJ2-5|TRBV7-2
CASSYGTSPGETQYF
>TRBJ2-1|TRBV4-2
CASSQGGYLEATEQFF
>TRBJ2-3|TRBV5-1
CASLSAGASTDTQYF
>TRBJ2-2|TRBV14
CASSPWEATTGELFF
>TRBJ2-2|TRBV28
CASSSYPTAVNTGELFF
>TRBJ2-1|TRBV6-2/TRBV6-3
CASSPGTSGSPHEQFF
>TRBJ1-6|TRBV25-1
CASSEFRNNSPLHF
>TRBJ2-1|TRBV7-9
CASSLGGGRATYEQFF
>TRBJ2-1|TRBV5-6
CASSPGTARERRYNEQFF
>TRBJ2-1|TRBV28
CASSPGGLAGGIEQFF